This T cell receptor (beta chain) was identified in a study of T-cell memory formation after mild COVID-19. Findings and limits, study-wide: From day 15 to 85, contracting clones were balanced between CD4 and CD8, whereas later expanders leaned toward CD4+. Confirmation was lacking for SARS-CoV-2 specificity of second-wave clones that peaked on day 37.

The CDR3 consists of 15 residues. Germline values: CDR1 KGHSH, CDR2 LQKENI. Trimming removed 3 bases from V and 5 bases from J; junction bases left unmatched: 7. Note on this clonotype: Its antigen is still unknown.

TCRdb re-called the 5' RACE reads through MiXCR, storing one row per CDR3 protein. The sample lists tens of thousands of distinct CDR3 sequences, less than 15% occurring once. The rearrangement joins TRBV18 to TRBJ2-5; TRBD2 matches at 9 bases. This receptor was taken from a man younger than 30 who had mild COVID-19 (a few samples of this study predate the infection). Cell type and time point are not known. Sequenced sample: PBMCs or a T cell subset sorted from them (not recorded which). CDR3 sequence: CASSPRASGEETQYF. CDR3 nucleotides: TGTGCCAGCTCACCTCGGGCTAGCGGGGAGGAGACCCAGTACTTC.